This T cell receptor beta chain comes out of a study of shared clonotypes between healthy human individuals. Study at large: Donors consisted of two women and a few men between 18 and 49.

Notes on this clone: The same CDR3 also results from other DNA sequences found in this sample.

Method: immunoSEQ multiplex PCR; TCRdb's copy keeps in-frame clones and lacks some. The table records approximately 500,000 clones, almost 80% of them present only once. Sequencing was performed on PBMCs. This TCR was recovered from a woman aged 35 to 49 in good health. Some clones in this sample may be carry-over from other donors' samples.

In DNA, the CDR3 is TGTGCCAGTAGTAGCGGAGGCTCCTACAATGAGCAGTTCTTC. The encoded protein is CASSSGGSYNEQFF. This sequence joins TRBV19 and TRBJ2-1; tentatively, D is TRBD2 (5 bases). The CDR3 is 14 residues long. V was cut by 4 bases and J by 0 bases, with 7 bases left in between. The germline V gene encodes CDR1 LNHDA and CDR2 SQIVND (reference sequence). The entire variable domain, with the rest obtained from reference TRBV19 and TRBJ2-1, is as follows: DGGITQSPKYLFRKEGQNVTLSCEQNLNHDAMYWYRQDPGQGLRLIYYSQIVNDFQKGDIAEGYSVSREKKESFPLTVTSAQKNPTAFYLCASSSGGSYNEQFFGPGTRLTVL.